The 15 T cell receptor beta chains given below trace back to one sample, sequenced in a study of blood T cell repertoires in COVID-19. Clones were sequenced by immunoSEQ multiplex PCR, and TCRdb holds only the in-frame ones, with some missing. The sample includes over 200,000 clones, almost 85% of them seen just once. Sequencing was done on a sample of PBMCs or T cells enriched from blood (not recorded which). These receptors came from a man aged 40-50 years who had recovered from COVID-19.

The chain uses TRBV19 and TRBJ2-5; D remains unclear. The CDR3 sequence is 12 residues long. V lost 6 bases, J lost 7 bases, and 12 bases lay in between. Germline loops: CDR1 LNHDA, CDR2 SQIVND (reference sequence). CDR3 sequence (DNA): TGTGCCAGTAGCTTAATCGGGTCGACCCAGTACTTC. Residues: CASSLIGSTQYF. Using reference TRBV19 and TRBJ2-5 for the parts outside the CDR3, the full variable domain is DGGITQSPKYLFRKEGQNVTLSCEQNLNHDAMYWYRQDPGQGLRLIYYSQIVNDFQKGDIAEGYSVSREKKESFPLTVTSAQKNPTAFYLCASSLIGSTQYFGPGTRLLVL.

This chain links TRBV7-2 with TRBJ2-5; 11 positions agree with TRBD2. Losses at the gene ends were 2 bases for V and 8 bases for J; bases not matched to a gene: 7. This CDR3 contains 15 residues. Germline V CDR1 and CDR2: SGHTA, FQGNSA. The DNA of the CDR3 is TGTGCCAGCAGCTTATCGACACTAGCGGGGGATACCCAGTACTTC. It yields the protein CASSLSTLAGDTQYF. The whole variable domain, filled in from reference TRBV7-2 and TRBJ2-5, reads GAGVSQSPSNKVTEKGKDVELRCDPISGHTALYWYRQSLGQGLEFLIYFQGNSAPDKSGLPSDRFSAERTGGSVSTLTIQRTQQEDSAVYLCASSLSTLAGDTQYFGPGTRLLVL.

The sample holds a few counts of this clone. The V gene is TRBV27, the J gene TRBJ2-1; TRBD2 matches 12 bases. The CDR3 covers 15 residues. Germline values: CDR1 MNHEY, CDR2 SMNVEV (reference sequence). Losses at the gene ends were 6 bases for V and 6 bases for J; bases not matched to a gene: 6. This chain's CDR3 is CASSFPSGRANEQFF. The CDR3 bases are TGTGCCAGCAGCTTCCCTAGCGGGAGGGCCAATGAGCAGTTCTTC.

The gene calls are TRBV5-6 and TRBJ2-7, with 12 bases identical to TRBD2. Per the germline V gene, CDR1 is SGHDT and CDR2 is YYEEEE. The V gene end was trimmed by 5 bases and the J gene end by 4 bases; junction bases not matched to a gene: 7. The CDR3 length is 15 residues. CDR3 residues: CASSRLAGARYEQYF. DNA of the CDR3: TGTGCCAGCAGTAGACTAGCGGGAGCAAGATACGAGCAGTACTTC.

This sequence joins TRBV15 and TRBJ2-5; D perhaps matches TRBD2 (7 bases). Germline CDR1 is LNHNV and CDR2 is YYDKDF (reference sequence). This CDR3 has 16 residues. The V and J ends lost 4 bases and 1 base respectively, with 16 bases between them. As DNA, the CDR3 is TGTGCCACCAGCACTCTATACAGGGAGGGCCAAGAGACCCAGTACTTC. Protein product: CATSTLYREGQETQYF.

This clone was counted a single time. The chain has TRBV18 and TRBJ2-7; 7 positions match TRBD2. This CDR3 region has 13 residues. Germline CDR1 is KGHSH and CDR2 is LQKENI. Trimming removed 8 bases from V and 2 bases from J; junction bases left unmatched: 6. CDR3 loop: CASTTSSPYEQYF. The CDR3 coding sequence is TGTGCCAGCACGACTAGCAGTCCCTACGAGCAGTACTTC.

The V call is TRBV28, the J call TRBJ2-1; maybe TRBD2 (7 bases). The CDR3 extends over 16 amino acids. Trimming removed 6 bases at V and 3 bases at J, with 18 bases between. The V gene's germline CDR1 is MDHEN and CDR2 SYDVKM. The CDR3 DNA sequence: TGTGCCAGCAGAGCTTTGGGGGGGCACCTCTACAATGAGCAGTTCTTC. Amino acids: CASRALGGHLYNEQFF.

The V and J genes are TRBV30 and TRBJ1-4, with D possibly being TRBD1 (6 bases). This CDR3 comprises 12 residues. Trimming shortened V by 7 bases and J by 4 bases, and 10 bases separated the two germline ends. In germline, CDR1 is GTSNPN, CDR2 SVGIG (reference sequence). The CDR3 region is CALDRLNEKLFF. CDR3 nucleotides: TGTGCCTTGGACAGACTTAATGAAAAACTGTTTTTT.

This chain joins TRBV24-1 and TRBJ1-1, with D possibly being TRBD1 (6 bases). The CDR3 is 16 residues long. CDR1 is KGHDR, CDR2 SFDVKD, per germline. Trimming pared 3 bases from V and 4 bases from J, leaving 17 bases between. CDR3 residues: CATSDAGRGPRTEAFF. The CDR3 coding sequence is TGTGCCACCAGTGATGCGGGCAGGGGACCTCGCACTGAAGCTTTCTTT.

The genes are TRBV9 and TRBJ1-6; no clear D gene. This CDR3 contains 16 residues. The V end lost 3 bases, the J end lost 1 base, and 11 bases lay between the germline ends. The germline gives CDR1 SGDLS, CDR2 YYNGEE. CDR3 DNA: TGTGCCAGCAGCGGAGGTCTGCAGTCCTATAATTCACCCCTCCACTTT. The encoded protein is CASSGGLQSYNSPLHF.

Ten or more counts support this clone. The chain recombines TRBV3-1 (or the pseudogene TRBV3-2) with TRBJ2-1; a possible D gene is TRBD2 (5 bases). Per the germline V gene, CDR1 is LGHDT and CDR2 is YNNKEL (reference sequence). Trimming shortened V by 1 base and J by 8 bases, and 6 bases separated the two germline ends. The CDR3 has 12 amino acids. CDR3 sequence (DNA): TGTGCCAGCAGCCAAGCGGAGGATGAGCAGTTCTTC. It specifies CASSQAEDEQFF.

The chain joins TRBV2 to TRBJ1-6, with 8 positions matching TRBD1. CDR3 length: 15 amino acids. Per the germline V gene, CDR1 is SNHLY and CDR2 is FYNNEI. Trimming removed 3 bases from V and 10 bases from J; junction bases left unmatched: 8. The CDR3 DNA is TGTGCCAGCAGTGACAGCGGCAGGGGGCTCTCACCCCTCCACTTT. Protein: CASSDSGRGLSPLHF.

V usage is TRBV28 and J usage is TRBJ1-2; TRBD1 agrees at 8 bases. CDR1 and CDR2 (germline): MDHEN, SYDVKM. J lost 0 bases, V lost 3 bases, and 3 bases had no gene match. CDR3 length: 15 amino acids. The CDR3 region is CASSFRDRPNYGYTF. DNA of the CDR3: TGTGCCAGCAGTTTCCGGGACAGGCCTAACTATGGCTACACCTTC.

The genes are TRBV2 and TRBJ1-1; the match to TRBD1 covers 10 bases. The CDR3 sequence is 14 residues long. V gave up 7 bases and J gave up 5 bases; unmatched junction bases: 7. Germline values: CDR1 SNHLY, CDR2 FYNNEI. This chain's CDR3 is CASTKTGGWTEAFF. The CDR3 DNA reads TGTGCCAGCACTAAGACAGGGGGCTGGACTGAAGCTTTCTTT. Together with reference TRBV2 and TRBJ1-1, the CDR3 gives the full variable domain: EPEVTQTPSHQVTQMGQEVILRCVPISNHLYFYWYRQILGQKVEFLVSFYNNEISEKSEIFDDQFSVERPDGSNFTLKIRSTKLEDSAMYFCASTKTGGWTEAFFGQGTRLTVV.

The chain links TRBV6-1 to TRBJ1-5; no firm D call. This CDR3 is 14 amino acids long. Germline assignment: CDR1 MNHNS and CDR2 SASEGT. V lost 1 base and J lost 7, with 11 bases in between. As DNA, the CDR3 is TGTGCCAGCAGTGAAGGGCCCGGAGGGCAGCCCCAGCATTTT. Protein product: CASSEGPGGQPQHF.